This entry features one T cell receptor (beta chain) sequence. The data were taken from a study of T cells in Graves' hyperthyroidism and ophthalmopathy. The CDR3 is made up of 15 amino acids. The V gene lost 2 bases and the J gene lost 4 bases, with 13 bases spanning the gap. Germline V gene lookup returns CDR1 KGHDR and CDR2 SFDVKD. Amplification of TCR beta CDR3 regions used RNA as the template. An initial round of RT-PCR targeting the TCR CDR3 relied on the HTBI primer set. From the multiplex PCR reads, TCRdb called clonotypes with MiXCR, one entry per CDR3 protein. The repertoire has hundreds of thousands of distinct CDR3 sequences, about 14% of them found once; the top ten carry about an eighth.

V usage is TRBV24-1 and J usage is TRBJ2-5, with D tentatively TRBD1 (5 bases). Material for sequencing was blood. This sequence was found in a woman in her fifties or sixties with Graves' ophthalmopathy. The CDR3 is CATSDSQGTGETQYF. The CDR3 DNA reads TGTGCCACCAGTGATTCGCAGGGTACTGGAGAGACCCAGTACTTC.